The 10 T cell receptor beta chains in this list originate from one sample, sequenced in a study of neoadjuvant anti-PD-1 for oral cavity cancer. The data were produced by immunoSEQ multiplex PCR, yet TCRdb's version contains in-frame clones alone and is incomplete. The table has 15,000 or so clones, about 70% seen once. Specimen: PBMCs, collected before nivolumab (anti-PD-1) treatment. Receptors originate from a person between 40 and 80 years old with oral cavity squamous cell carcinoma.

The CDR3 DNA reads as TGTGCCAGCAGCGTAACATGGTCGGGGCAGCCCCAGCATTTT. Protein product: CASSVTWSGQPQHF. This rearrangement joins TRBV9 to TRBJ1-5; D is unresolved. Germline assignment: CDR1 SGDLS and CDR2 YYNGEE. V lost 1 base and J lost 7, with 12 bases in between. CDR3 length: 14 residues.

This chain's CDR3 is CASSPGQGTYGYTF. As DNA, the CDR3 is TGTGCCAGCTCACCGGGACAGGGGACCTATGGCTACACCTTC. The rearrangement links TRBV18 to TRBJ1-2; TRBD1 agrees at 10 bases. Unmatched junction bases numbered 2, after V lost 3 bases and J lost 4 bases. The CDR3 is 14 amino acids. Germline CDR1 is KGHSH and CDR2 is LQKENI.

The rearrangement links TRBV6-5 to TRBJ1-5; TRBD1 might be the D (5 bases). CDR3 length: 14 amino acids. Germline values: CDR1 MNHEY, CDR2 SVGAGI. Trimming removed 3 bases from V and 9 bases from J, with 15 bases in between. CDR3 in amino acids: CASSYGDGLAPQHF. CDR3 DNA: TGTGCCAGCAGTTATGGGGACGGGTTAGCGCCCCAGCATTTT.

This clone was counted a few times. This rearrangement joins TRBV15 to TRBJ1-5, with TRBD1 as a possible D gene (5 bases). CDR1 and CDR2 (germline): LNHNV, YYDKDF (reference sequence). The CDR3 totals 12 residues. V lost 9 bases and J 4 bases, leaving 10 bases between the germline ends. This CDR3 reads CATRDRNQPQHF. CDR3 DNA: TGTGCCACAAGAGACAGAAATCAGCCCCAGCATTTT.

The V and J genes are TRBV6-5 and TRBJ2-5; tentatively, D is TRBD1 (5 bases). Germline-derived CDR1 and CDR2 are MNHEY and SVGAGI. CDR3 length equals 13 residues. Between the trimmed V and J ends, which lost 5 bases and 7 bases, there was a span of 14 bases. CDR3 sequence reads: CASSTDSSRTQYF. The CDR3 region has the DNA TGTGCCAGCAGTACTGACAGCAGCCGGACCCAGTACTTC.

The V call is TRBV7-9, the J call TRBJ2-3; possibly TRBD1 or TRBD2 for D (5 bases each). The germline CDR1 and CDR2 sequences are SEHNR and FQNEAQ (reference sequence). This CDR3 has 14 amino acids. V lost 5 bases and J lost 3, with 12 bases in between. CDR3 in DNA: TGTGCCAGCAGCGAGGGGAAGGGAACAGATACGCAGTATTTT. Amino acid sequence: CASSEGKGTDTQYF.

CDR3 sequence: CASSEVGGATGELFF. The CDR3 bases are TGTGCCAGCAGTGAAGTCGGGGGTGCTACCGGGGAGCTGTTTTTT. V and J are TRBV25-1 and TRBJ2-2, with D perhaps TRBD2 (6 bases). CDR3 length equals 15 residues. Looked up from germline, CDR1 is MGHDK and CDR2 is SYGVNS. The V end lost 2 bases, the J end lost 5 bases, and 12 bases lay between the germline ends.

The V and J genes are TRBV2 and TRBJ1-2; the D gene is possibly TRBD1 (6 bases). Trimming took 3 bases from V and 0 from J, leaving 8 bases between them. The CDR3 is made up of 14 amino acids. Germline V lookup: CDR1 SNHLY, CDR2 FYNNEI. The CDR3: CASSERGANYGYTF. The CDR3 nucleotides are TGTGCCAGCAGTGAGAGGGGGGCTAACTATGGCTACACCTTC.

This clone was seen a single time. The chain uses TRBV27 and TRBJ1-2; D perhaps matches TRBD1 (5 bases). CDR3 length: 13 amino acids. V was cut by 6 bases and J by 3 bases, with 11 bases left in between. Germline V gene lookup returns CDR1 MNHEY and CDR2 SMNVEV (reference sequence). The CDR3 here is CASSRGRYYGYTF. CDR3 sequence (DNA): TGTGCCAGCAGCCGGGGACGGTACTATGGCTACACCTTC.

The V call is TRBV7-9, the J call TRBJ1-2; possibly TRBD1 for D (5 bases). V lost 1 base, J lost 8 bases, and 14 bases lay in between. The CDR3 sequence is 14 residues long. The germline V gene encodes CDR1 SEHNR and CDR2 FQNEAQ (reference sequence). In DNA, the CDR3 is TGTGCCAGCAGCTTAGTGGATGTGGGGCCCGGCTACACCTTC. This translates into CASSLVDVGPGYTF.